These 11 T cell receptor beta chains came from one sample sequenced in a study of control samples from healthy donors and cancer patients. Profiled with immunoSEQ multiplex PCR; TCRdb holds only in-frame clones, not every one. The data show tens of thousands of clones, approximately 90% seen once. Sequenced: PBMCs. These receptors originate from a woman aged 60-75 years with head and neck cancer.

This CDR3 is CASKARTGDTGELFF. The CDR3 DNA follows: TGTGCCAGCAAGGCTCGGACAGGGGACACCGGGGAGCTGTTTTTT. V and J are TRBV6-4 and TRBJ2-2; TRBD1 aligns across 9 bases. Germline CDR1 MRHNA, CDR2 SNTAGT. CDR3 size: 15 residues. The ends lost 7 bases at V and 3 bases at J; junction bases unmatched: 6.

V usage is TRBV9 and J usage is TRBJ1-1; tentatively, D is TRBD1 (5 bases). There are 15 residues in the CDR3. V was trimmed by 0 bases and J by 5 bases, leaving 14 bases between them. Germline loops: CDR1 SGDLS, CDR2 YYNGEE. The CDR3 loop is CASSVESKGKTEAFF. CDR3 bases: TGTGCCAGCAGCGTAGAAAGCAAGGGGAAAACTGAAGCTTTCTTT. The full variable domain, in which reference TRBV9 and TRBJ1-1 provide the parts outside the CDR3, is DSGVTQTPKHLITATGQRVTLRCSPRSGDLSVYWYQQSLDQGLQFLIQYYNGEERAKGNILERFSAQQFPDLHSELNLSSLELGDSALYFCASSVESKGKTEAFFGQGTRLTVV.

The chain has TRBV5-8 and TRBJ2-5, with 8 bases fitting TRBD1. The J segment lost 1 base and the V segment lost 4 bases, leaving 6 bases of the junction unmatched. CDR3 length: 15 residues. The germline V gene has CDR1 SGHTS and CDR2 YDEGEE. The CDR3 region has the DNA TGTGCCAGCAGCCCGGTGCAGGGGGCCCAAGAGACCCAGTACTTC. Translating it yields CASSPVQGAQETQYF. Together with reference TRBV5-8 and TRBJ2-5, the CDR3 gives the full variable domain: EAGVTQSPTHLIKTRGQQATLRCSPISGHTSVYWYQQALGLGLQFLLWYDEGEERNRGNFPPRFSGRQFPNYSSELNVNALELEDSALYLCASSPVQGAQETQYFGPGTRLLVL.

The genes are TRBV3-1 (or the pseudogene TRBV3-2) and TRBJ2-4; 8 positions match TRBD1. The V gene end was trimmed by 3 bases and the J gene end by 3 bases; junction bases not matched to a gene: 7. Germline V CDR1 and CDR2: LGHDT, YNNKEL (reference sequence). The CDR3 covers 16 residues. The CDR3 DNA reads TGTGCCAGCAGCCACAGACAGGGGCAGGGCAAAAACATTCAGTACTTC. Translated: CASSHRQGQGKNIQYF.

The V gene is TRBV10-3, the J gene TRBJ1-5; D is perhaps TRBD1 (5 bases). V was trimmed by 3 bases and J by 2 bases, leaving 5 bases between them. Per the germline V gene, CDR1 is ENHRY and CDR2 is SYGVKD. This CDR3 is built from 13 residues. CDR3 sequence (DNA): TGTGCCATCAGTGACAGGGGCAATCAGCCCCAGCATTTT. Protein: CAISDRGNQPQHF.

DNA for the CDR3: TGTGCCAGCAGCCCAACCCTTGCCTATGGCTACACCTTC. Translated: CASSPTLAYGYTF. This chain uses TRBV6-5 with TRBJ1-2; D is unresolved. Trimming took 6 bases from V and 4 from J, leaving 12 bases between them. CDR3 length equals 13 residues. Germline CDR1 reads MNHEY; CDR2 reads SVGAGI.

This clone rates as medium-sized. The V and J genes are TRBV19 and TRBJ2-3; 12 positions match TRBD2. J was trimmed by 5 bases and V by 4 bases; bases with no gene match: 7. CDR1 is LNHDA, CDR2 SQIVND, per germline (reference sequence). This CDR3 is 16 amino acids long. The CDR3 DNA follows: TGTGCCAGTAGTAGAAGGACTAGCGGGATTGGAGATACGCAGTATTTT. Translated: CASSRRTSGIGDTQYF.

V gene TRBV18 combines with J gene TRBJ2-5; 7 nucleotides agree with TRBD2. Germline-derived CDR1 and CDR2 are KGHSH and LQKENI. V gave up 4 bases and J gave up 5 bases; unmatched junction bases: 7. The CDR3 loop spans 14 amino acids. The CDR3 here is CASSRAGPPETQYF. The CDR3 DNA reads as TGTGCCAGCTCACGAGCGGGGCCGCCCGAGACCCAGTACTTC.

The CDR3 DNA is TGTGCCAGCAGCGTAGGACTAGCGGGTGTTGCAGATACGCAGTATTTT. Translated: CASSVGLAGVADTQYF. This chain joins TRBV9 and TRBJ2-3, with 10 nucleotides matching TRBD2. The CDR3 covers 16 residues. Unmatched junction bases numbered 5, after V lost 0 bases and J lost 4 bases. The germline CDR1 and CDR2 sequences are SGDLS and YYNGEE.

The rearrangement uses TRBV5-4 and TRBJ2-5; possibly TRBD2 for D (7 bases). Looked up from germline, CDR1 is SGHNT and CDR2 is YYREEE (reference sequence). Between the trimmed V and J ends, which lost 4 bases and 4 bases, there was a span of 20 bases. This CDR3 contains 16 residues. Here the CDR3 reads CASSTEGRGLGETQYF. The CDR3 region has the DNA TGTGCCAGCAGCACGGAGGGGCGGGGGCTAGGAGAGACCCAGTACTTC.

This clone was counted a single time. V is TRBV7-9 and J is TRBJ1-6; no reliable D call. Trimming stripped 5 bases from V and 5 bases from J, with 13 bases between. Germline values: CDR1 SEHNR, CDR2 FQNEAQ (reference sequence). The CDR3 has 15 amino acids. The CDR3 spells CASSPRRTDNSPLHF. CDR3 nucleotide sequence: TGTGCCAGCAGCCCCCGGCGGACCGATAATTCACCCCTCCACTTT.